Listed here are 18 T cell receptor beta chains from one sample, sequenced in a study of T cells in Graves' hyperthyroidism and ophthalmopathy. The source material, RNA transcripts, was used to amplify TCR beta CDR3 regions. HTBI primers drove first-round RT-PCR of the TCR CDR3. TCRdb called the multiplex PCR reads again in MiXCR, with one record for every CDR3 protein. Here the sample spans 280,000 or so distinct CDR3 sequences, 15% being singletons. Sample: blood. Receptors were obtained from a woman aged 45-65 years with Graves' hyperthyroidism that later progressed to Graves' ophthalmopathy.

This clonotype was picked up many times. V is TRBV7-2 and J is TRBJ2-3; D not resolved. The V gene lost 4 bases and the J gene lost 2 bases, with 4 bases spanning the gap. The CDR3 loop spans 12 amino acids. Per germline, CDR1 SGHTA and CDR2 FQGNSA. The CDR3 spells CASSYHTDTQYF. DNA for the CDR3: TGTGCCAGCAGCTACCACACAGATACGCAGTATTTT. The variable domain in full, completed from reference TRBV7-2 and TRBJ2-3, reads GAGVSQSPSNKVTEKGKDVELRCDPISGHTALYWYRQSLGQGLEFLIYFQGNSAPDKSGLPSDRFSAERTGGSVSTLTIQRTQQEDSAVYLCASSYHTDTQYFGPGTRLTVL.

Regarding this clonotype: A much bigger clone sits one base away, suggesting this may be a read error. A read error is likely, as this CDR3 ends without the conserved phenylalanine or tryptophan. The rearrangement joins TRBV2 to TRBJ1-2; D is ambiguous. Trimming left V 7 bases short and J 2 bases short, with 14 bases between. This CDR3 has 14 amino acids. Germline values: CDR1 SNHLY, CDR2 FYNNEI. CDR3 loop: CASTPRRGNYGYTS. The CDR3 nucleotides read TGTGCCAGCACCCCGAGGAGAGGAAACTATGGCTACACCTCC.

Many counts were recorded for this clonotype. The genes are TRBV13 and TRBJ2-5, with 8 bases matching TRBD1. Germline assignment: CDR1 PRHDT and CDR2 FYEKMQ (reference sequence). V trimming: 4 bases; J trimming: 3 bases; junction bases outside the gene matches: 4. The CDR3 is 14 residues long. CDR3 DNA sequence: TGTGCCAGCAGCTCCGCGGACAGGGAAGAGACCCAGTACTTC. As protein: CASSSADREETQYF.

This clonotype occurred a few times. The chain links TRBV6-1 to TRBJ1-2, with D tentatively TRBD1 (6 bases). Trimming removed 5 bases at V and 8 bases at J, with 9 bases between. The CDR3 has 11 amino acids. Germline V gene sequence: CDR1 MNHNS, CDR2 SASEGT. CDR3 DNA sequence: TGTGCCAGCAGTTATCAGGGGGGCTACACCTTC. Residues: CASSYQGGYTF.

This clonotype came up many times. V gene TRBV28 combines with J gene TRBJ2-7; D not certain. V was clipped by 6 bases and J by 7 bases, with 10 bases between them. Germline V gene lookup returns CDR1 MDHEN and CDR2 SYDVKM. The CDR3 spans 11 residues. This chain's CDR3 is CASSLVREQYF. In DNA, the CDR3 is TGTGCCAGCAGCCTCGTGAGAGAGCAGTACTTC.

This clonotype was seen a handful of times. Written as DNA, the CDR3 is TGTGCCGCCATGTCCTCTGGCAGGGATCAGCCCCAGCATTTT. It translates to CAAMSSGRDQPQHF. V is TRBV24-1 and J is TRBJ1-5; D might be TRBD1 (5 bases). The CDR3 has 14 residues. Germline CDR1 and CDR2: KGHDR and SFDVKD. Trimming stripped 12 bases from V and 5 bases from J, with 19 bases between.

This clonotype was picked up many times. The CDR3 coding sequence is TGTGCCTGGAGTCCAGGTTCCTCACGGGAGACCCAGTACTTC. Protein: CAWSPGSSRETQYF. The chain recombines TRBV30 with TRBJ2-5; D is ambiguous. The V end lost 2 bases, the J end lost 5 bases, and 15 bases lay between the germline ends. This CDR3 contains 14 residues. CDR1 and CDR2 (germline): GTSNPN, SVGIG (reference sequence).

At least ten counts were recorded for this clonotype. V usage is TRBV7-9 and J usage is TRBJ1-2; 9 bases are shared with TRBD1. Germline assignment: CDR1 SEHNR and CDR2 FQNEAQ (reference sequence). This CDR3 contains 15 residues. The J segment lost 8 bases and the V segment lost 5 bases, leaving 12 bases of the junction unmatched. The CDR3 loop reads CASSPPGTGLRGYTF. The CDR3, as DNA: TGTGCCAGCAGCCCCCCCGGGACAGGGCTTCGGGGCTACACCTTC.

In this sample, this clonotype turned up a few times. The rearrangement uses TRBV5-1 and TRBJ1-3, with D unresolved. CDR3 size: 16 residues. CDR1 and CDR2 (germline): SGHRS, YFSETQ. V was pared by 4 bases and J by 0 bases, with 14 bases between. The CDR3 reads CASSLTADFSGNTIYF. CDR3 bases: TGCGCCAGCAGCCTCACGGCGGATTTCTCTGGAAACACCATATATTTT.

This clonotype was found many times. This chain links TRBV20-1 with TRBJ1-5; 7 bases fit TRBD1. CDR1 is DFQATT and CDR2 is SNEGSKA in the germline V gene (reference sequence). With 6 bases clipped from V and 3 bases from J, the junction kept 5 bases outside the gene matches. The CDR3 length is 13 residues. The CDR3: CSAAGQSNQPQHF. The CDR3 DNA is TGCAGTGCAGCGGGACAGTCCAATCAGCCCCAGCATTTT.

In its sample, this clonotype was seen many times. The CDR3 protein is CASSVRWDYGYTF. DNA of the CDR3: TGTGCCAGCAGCGTAAGGTGGGACTATGGCTACACCTTC. The chain carries TRBV9 and TRBJ1-2; D call uncertain. The V gene lost 1 base and the J gene lost 3 bases, with 7 bases spanning the gap. CDR3 length: 13 residues. Germline-derived CDR1 and CDR2 are SGDLS and YYNGEE.

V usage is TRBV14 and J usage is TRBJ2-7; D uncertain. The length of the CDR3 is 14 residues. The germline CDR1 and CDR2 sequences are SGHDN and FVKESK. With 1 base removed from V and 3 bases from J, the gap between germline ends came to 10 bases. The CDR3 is CASSQGLSHYEQYF. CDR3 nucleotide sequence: TGTGCCAGCAGCCAAGGTCTGTCCCACTACGAGCAGTACTTC.

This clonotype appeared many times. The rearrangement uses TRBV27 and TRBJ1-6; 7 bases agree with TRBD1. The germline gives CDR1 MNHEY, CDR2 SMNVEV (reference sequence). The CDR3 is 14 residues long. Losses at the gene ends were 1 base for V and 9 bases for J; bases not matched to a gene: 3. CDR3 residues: CASSLFPGGSPLHF. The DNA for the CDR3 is TGTGCCAGCAGTTTATTTCCAGGGGGTTCACCCCTCCACTTT.

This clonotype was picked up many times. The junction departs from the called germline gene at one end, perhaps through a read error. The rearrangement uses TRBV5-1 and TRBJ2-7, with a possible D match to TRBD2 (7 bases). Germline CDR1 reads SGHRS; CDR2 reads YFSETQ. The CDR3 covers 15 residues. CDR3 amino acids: CASSLAGGLSYEQYF. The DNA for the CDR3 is TGTGCCAGCAGCCTTGCCGGGGGGCTCTCCTACGAGCAGTACTTC.

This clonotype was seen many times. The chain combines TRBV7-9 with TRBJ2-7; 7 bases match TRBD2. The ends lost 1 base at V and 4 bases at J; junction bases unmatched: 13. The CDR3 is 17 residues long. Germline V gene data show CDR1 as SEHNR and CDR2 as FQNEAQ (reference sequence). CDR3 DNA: TGTGCCAGCAGCTTAGGGTCGACGGCGGGAGAATGGTACGAGCAGTACTTC. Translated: CASSLGSTAGEWYEQYF.

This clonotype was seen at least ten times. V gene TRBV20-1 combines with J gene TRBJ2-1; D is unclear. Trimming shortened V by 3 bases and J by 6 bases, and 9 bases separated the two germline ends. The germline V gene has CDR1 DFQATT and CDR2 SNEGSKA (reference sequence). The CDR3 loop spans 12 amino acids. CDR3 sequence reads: CSASLPSNEQFF. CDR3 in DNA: TGCAGTGCTAGCTTACCGAGCAATGAGCAGTTCTTC.

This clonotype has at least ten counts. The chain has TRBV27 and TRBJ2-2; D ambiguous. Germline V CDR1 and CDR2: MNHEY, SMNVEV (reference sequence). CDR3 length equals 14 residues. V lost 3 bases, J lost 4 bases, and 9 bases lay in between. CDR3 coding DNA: TGTGCCAGCAGTTTGAACTACCTCACCGGGGAGCTGTTTTTT. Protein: CASSLNYLTGELFF.

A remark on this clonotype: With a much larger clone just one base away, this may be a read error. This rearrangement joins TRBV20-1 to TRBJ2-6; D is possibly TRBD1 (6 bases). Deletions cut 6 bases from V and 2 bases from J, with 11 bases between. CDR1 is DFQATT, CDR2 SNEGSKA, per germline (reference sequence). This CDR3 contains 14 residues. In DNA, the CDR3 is TGCAGTGCCGCCTGGGGGCCTGGGGCCAACGTCCTGACTTTC. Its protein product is CSAAWGPGANVLTF.